This T cell receptor (beta chain) emerged from a study of blood T cell repertoires in COVID-19. Study information: Nucleic acid was either cDNA or gDNA, and it came from T cells, B-cell-depleted T cells, or PBMCs.

V trimming: 0 bases; J trimming: 3 bases; junction bases outside the gene matches: 2. This CDR3 contains 16 residues. Looked up from germline, CDR1 is MGHRA and CDR2 is YSYEKL. Per the authors' pipeline: Amplification of reference gene primers provided the estimated nucleated cell counts. TCRdb's copy holds only in-frame clones and misses some; the assay was immunoSEQ multiplex PCR. Clone size and the V and J calls come from that table; the DNA yielded D and trimming. This sample has 150,000 to 200,000 clones, with under 90% found just once. Recruitment covered about two dozen US areas and drew participants whose ages spanned roughly 18 to 100 years. In assigning cohorts, the study relied on participant-reported clinical history. This clone was found a few times.

This clonotype was obtained from a man in his 60s who had recovered from COVID-19. The sequencing sample was made of PBMCs or T cells enriched from blood (not recorded which). J is TRBJ2-1 and V is TRBV4-1; the match to TRBD2 covers 10 bases. CDR3 sequence (DNA): TGCGCCAGCAGCCAAGATGGGACTAGCGACTACAATGAGCAGTTCTTC. Protein sequence: CASSQDGTSDYNEQFF.